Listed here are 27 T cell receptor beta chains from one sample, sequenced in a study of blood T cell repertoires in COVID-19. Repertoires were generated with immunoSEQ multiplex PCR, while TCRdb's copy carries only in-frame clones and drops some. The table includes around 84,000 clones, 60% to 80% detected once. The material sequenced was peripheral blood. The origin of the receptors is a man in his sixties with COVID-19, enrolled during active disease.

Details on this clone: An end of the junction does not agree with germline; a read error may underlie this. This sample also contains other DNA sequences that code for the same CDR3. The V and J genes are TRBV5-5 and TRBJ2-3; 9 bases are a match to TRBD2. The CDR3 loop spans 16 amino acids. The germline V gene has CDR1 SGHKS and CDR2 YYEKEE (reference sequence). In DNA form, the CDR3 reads TGTGCCACCAGCTGGGGAGGGGGCGGGAGGGCCCTCCCTGGGTATTTT. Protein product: CATSWGGGGRALPGYF.

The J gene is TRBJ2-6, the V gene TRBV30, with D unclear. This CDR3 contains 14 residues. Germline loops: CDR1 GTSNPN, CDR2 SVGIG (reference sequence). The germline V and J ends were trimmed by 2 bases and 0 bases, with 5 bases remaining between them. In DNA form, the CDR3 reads TGTGCCTGGAGTACAGCCTCTGGGGCCAACGTCCTGACTTTC. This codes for CAWSTASGANVLTF. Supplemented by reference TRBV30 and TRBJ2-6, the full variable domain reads SQTIHQWPATLVQPVGSPLSLECTVEGTSNPNLYWYRQAAGRGLQLLFYSVGIGQISSEVPQNLSASRPQDRQFILSSKKLLLSDSGFYLCAWSTASGANVLTFGAGSRLTVL.

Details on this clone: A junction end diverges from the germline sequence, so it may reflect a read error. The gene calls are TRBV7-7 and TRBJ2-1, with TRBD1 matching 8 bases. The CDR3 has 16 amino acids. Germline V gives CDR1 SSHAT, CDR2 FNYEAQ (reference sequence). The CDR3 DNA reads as TGTGCTAGCAGCTTAGCCCAGGGGGCGGGGTACAATGAGCAGTTCTTC. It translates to CASSLAQGAGYNEQFF.

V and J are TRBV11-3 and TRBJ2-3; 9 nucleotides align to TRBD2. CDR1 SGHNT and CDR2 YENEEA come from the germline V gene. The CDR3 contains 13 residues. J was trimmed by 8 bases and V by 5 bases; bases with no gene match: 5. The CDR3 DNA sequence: TGTGCCAGCAGCCCGCGGGAGGGGCGTACGCAGTATTTT. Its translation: CASSPREGRTQYF.

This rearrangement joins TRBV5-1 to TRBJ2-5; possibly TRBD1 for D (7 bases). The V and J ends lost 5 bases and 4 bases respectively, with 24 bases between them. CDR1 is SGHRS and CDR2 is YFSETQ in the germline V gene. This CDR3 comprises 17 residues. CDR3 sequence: CASSPGGQAQGGETQYF. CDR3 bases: TGCGCCAGCAGTCCTGGGGGGCAGGCGCAGGGGGGAGAGACCCAGTACTTC.

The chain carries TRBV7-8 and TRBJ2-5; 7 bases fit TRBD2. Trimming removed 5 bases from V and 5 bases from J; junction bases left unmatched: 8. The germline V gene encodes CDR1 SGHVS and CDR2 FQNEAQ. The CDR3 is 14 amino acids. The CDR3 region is CASSPGGVWETQYF. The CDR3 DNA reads TGTGCCAGCAGCCCTGGGGGGGTATGGGAGACCCAGTACTTC.

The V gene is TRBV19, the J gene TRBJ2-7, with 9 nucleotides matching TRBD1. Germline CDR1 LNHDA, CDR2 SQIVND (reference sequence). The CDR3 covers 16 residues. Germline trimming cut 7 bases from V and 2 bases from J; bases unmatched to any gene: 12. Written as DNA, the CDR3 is TGTGCCAGTACTCCGGACAGGGGAACCCACCCCTACGAGCAGTACTTC. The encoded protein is CASTPDRGTHPYEQYF.

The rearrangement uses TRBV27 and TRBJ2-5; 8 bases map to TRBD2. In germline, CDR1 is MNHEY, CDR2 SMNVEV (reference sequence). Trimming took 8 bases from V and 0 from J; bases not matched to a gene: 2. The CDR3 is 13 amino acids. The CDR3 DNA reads TGTGCCAGCCGGGGGGGGCACCAAGAGACCCAGTACTTC. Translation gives CASRGGHQETQYF.

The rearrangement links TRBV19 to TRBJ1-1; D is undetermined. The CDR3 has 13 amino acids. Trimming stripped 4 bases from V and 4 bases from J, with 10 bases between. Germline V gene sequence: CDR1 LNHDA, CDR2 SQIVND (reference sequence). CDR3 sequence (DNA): TGTGCCAGTAGTAGTCTCCGGGGCACTGAAGCTTTCTTT. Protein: CASSSLRGTEAFF.

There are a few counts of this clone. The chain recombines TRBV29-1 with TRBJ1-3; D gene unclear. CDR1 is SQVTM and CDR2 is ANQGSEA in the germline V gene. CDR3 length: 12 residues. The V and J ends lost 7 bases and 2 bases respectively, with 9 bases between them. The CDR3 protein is CSAGWPGNTIYF. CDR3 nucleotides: TGCAGCGCGGGGTGGCCTGGAAACACCATATATTTT.

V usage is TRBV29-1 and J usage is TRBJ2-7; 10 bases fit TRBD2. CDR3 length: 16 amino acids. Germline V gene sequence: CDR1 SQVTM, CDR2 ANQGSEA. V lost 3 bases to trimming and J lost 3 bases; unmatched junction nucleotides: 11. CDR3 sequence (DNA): TGCAGCGTTGATGGTCTAGCGGGAGAAGGGAACTACGAGCAGTACTTC. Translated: CSVDGLAGEGNYEQYF.

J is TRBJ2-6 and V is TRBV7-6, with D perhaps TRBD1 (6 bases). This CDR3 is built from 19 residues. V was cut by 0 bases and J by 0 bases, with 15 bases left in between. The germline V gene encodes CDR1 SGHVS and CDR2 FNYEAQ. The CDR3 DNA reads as TGTGCCAGCAGCTTAGCCAGGGACACGAACTACTCTGGGGCCAACGTCCTGACTTTC. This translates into CASSLARDTNYSGANVLTF.

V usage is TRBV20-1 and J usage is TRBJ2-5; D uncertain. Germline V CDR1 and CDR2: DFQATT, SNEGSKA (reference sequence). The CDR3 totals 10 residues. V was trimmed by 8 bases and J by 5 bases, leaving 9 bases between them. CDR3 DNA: TGCAGTTGGGCCCGGGAGACCCAGTACTTC. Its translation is CSWARETQYF.

CDR3 amino acids: CASSRLLAGGLEVEQFF. The CDR3, as DNA: TGTGCCAGCAGCCGGTTACTAGCGGGAGGGCTAGAGGTTGAGCAGTTCTTC. This chain uses TRBV11-2 with TRBJ2-1; 13 nucleotides align to TRBD2. In germline, CDR1 is SGHAT, CDR2 FQNNGV. The V segment lost 5 bases and the J segment 9 bases; nucleotides outside the gene matches: 13. There are 17 residues in the CDR3. Drawing the rest from reference TRBV11-2 and TRBJ2-1, the complete variable domain is EAGVAQSPRYKIIEKRQSVAFWCNPISGHATLYWYQQILGQGPKLLIQFQNNGVVDDSQLPKDRFSAERLKGVDSTLKIQPAKLEDSAVYLCASSRLLAGGLEVEQFFGPGTRLTVL.

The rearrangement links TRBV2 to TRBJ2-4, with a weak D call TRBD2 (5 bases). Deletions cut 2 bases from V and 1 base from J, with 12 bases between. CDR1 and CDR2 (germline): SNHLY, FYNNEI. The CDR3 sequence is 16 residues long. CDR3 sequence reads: CASSELGSVAKNIQYF. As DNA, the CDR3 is TGTGCCAGCAGTGAACTGGGTAGCGTGGCCAAAAACATTCAGTACTTC.

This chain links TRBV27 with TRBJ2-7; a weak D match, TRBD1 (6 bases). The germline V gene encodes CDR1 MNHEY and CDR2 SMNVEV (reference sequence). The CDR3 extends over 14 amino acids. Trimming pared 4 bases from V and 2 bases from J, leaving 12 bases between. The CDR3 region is CASSSDRTPYEQYF. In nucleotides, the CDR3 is TGTGCCAGCAGTTCTGACAGGACCCCCTACGAGCAGTACTTC.

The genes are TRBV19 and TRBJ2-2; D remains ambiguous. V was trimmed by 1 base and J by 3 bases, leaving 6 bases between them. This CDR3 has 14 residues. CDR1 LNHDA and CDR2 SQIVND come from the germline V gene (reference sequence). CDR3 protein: CASSIGQYTGELFF. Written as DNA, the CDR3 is TGTGCCAGTAGTATAGGGCAGTACACCGGGGAGCTGTTTTTT.

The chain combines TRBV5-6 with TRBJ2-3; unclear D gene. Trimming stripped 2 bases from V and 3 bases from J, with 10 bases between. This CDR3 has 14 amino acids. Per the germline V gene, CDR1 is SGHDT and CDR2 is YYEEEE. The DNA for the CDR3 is TGTGCCAGCAGCTTAGCAATAAAAACAGATACGCAGTATTTT. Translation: CASSLAIKTDTQYF.

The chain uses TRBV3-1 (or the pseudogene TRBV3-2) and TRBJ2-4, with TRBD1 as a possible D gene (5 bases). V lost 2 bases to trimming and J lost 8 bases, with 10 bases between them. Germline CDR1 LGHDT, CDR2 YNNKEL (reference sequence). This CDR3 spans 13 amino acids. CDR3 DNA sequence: TGTGCCAGCAGCCAACAGGGTAATTACATTCAGTACTTC. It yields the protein CASSQQGNYIQYF.

The CDR3 loop reads CASSEWTREWQNTEAFF. The CDR3 bases are TGTGCCAGCAGTGAATGGACGAGGGAATGGCAGAACACTGAAGCTTTCTTT. The chain links TRBV25-1 to TRBJ1-1; D is unresolved. Trimming stripped 1 base from V and 1 base from J, with 16 bases between. The CDR3 loop spans 17 amino acids. Germline V gives CDR1 MGHDK, CDR2 SYGVNS.

This CDR3 is CASVFTGSEAFF. The CDR3 DNA reads TGTGCCAGCGTTTTCACAGGGTCTGAAGCTTTCTTT. The V call is TRBV6-5, the J call TRBJ1-1; D possibly corresponds to TRBD1 (6 bases). Germline CDR1 reads MNHEY; CDR2 reads SVGAGI. V was clipped by 8 bases and J by 6 bases, with 13 bases between them. The CDR3 runs 12 residues.

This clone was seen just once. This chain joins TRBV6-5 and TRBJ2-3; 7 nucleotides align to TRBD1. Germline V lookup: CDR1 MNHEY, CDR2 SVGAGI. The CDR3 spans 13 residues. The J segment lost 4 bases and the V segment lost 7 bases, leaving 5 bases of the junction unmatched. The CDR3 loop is CASMGQLADTQYF. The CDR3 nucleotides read TGTGCCAGCATGGGACAGCTGGCAGATACGCAGTATTTT.

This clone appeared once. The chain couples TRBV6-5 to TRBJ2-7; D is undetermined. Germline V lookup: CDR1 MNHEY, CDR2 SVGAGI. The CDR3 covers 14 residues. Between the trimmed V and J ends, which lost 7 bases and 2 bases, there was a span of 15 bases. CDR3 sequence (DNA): TGTGCCAGCACGAGGCCAGACCTTGCCTACGAGCAGTACTTC. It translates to CASTRPDLAYEQYF.

The CDR3 here is CASSYTDAANQPQHF. CDR3 DNA sequence: TGTGCCAGCAGTTACACGGATGCGGCAAATCAGCCCCAGCATTTT. The chain combines TRBV6-6 with TRBJ1-5; the D is unclear. Germline V gene data show CDR1 as MNHNY and CDR2 as SVGAGI (reference sequence). CDR3 length: 15 residues. V was pared by 2 bases and J by 4 bases, with 12 bases between.

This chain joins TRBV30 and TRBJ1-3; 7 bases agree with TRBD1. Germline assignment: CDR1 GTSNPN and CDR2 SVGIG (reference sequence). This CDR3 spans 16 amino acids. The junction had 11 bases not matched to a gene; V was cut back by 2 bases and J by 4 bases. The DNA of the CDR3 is TGTGCCTGGAGTTCCGGGACAGTGCTTCTGGGAAACACCATATATTTT. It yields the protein CAWSSGTVLLGNTIYF. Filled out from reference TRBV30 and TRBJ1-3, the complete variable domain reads SQTIHQWPATLVQPVGSPLSLECTVEGTSNPNLYWYRQAAGRGLQLLFYSVGIGQISSEVPQNLSASRPQDRQFILSSKKLLLSDSGFYLCAWSSGTVLLGNTIYFGEGSWLTVV.

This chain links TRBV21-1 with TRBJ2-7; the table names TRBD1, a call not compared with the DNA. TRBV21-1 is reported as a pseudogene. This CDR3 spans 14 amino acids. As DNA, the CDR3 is TGTGCCAGCAGTTGGTGGACAGGCTGGCACGAGCAGTACTTC. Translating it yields CASSWWTGWHEQYF.

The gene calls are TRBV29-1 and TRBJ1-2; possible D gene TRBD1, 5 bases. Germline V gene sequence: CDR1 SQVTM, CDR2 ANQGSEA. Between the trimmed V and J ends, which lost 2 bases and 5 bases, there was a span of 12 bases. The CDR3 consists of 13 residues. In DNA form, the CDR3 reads TGCAGCGTTGAACGTCCAGGGAATTATGGCTACACCTTC. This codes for CSVERPGNYGYTF.